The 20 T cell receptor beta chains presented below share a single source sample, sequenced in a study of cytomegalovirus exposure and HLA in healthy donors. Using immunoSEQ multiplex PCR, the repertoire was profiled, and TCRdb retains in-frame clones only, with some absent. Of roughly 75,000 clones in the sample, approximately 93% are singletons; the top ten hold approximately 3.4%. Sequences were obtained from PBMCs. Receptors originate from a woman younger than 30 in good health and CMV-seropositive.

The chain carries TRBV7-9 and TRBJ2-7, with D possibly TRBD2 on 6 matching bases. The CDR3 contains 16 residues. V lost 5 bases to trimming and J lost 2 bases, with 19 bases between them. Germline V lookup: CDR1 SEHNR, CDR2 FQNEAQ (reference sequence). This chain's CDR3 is CASSPVEGAPPYEQYF. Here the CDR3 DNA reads TGTGCCAGCAGCCCCGTGGAGGGCGCACCCCCCTACGAGCAGTACTTC. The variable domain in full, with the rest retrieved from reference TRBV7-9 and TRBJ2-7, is DTGVSQNPRHKITKRGQNVTFRCDPISEHNRLYWYRQTLGQGPEFLTYFQNEAQLEKSRLLSDRFSAERPKGSFSTLEIQRTEQGDSAMYLCASSPVEGAPPYEQYFGPGTRLTVT.

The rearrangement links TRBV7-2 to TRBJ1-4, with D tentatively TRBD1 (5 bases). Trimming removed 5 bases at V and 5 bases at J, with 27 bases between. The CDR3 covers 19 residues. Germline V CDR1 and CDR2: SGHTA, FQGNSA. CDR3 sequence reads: CASSKKPRQGDFGNEKLFF. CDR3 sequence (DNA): TGTGCCAGCAGCAAGAAACCCAGGCAGGGCGATTTTGGGAATGAAAAACTGTTTTTT.

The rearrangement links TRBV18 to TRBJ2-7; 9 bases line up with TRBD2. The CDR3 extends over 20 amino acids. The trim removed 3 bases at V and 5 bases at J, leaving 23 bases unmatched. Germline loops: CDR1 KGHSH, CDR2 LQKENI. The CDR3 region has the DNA TGTGCCAGCTCACCGTCGACTAGCGGTCCCTCGGAGGGGCTCCGGGACGAGCAGTACTTC. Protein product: CASSPSTSGPSEGLRDEQYF.

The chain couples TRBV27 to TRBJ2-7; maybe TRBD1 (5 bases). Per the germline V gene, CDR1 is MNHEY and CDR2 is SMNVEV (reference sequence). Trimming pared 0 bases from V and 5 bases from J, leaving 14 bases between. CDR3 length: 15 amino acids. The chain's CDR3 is CASSLSRTPRDEQYF. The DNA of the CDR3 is TGTGCCAGCAGTTTATCGCGGACCCCCAGGGACGAGCAGTACTTC.

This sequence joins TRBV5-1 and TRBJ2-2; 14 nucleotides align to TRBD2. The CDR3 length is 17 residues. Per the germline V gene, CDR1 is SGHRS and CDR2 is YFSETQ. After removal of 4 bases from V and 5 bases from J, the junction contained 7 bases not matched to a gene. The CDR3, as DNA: TGCGCCAGCAGCCTCGACGGGACTAGCGGGAGAACCGGGGAGCTGTTTTTT. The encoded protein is CASSLDGTSGRTGELFF.

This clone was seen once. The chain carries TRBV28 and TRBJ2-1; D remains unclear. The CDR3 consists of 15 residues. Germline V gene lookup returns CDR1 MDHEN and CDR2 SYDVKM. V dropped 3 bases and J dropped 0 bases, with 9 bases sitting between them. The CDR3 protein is CASSFFSASYNEQFF. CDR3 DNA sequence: TGTGCCAGCAGTTTTTTCAGCGCCTCCTACAATGAGCAGTTCTTC.

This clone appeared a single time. CDR3 in amino acids: CASSFLGGAEQFF. The CDR3 bases are TGTGCCAGCAGTTTCCTAGGCGGGGCTGAGCAGTTCTTC. The chain recombines TRBV27 with TRBJ2-1; TRBD2 is a possible D gene (6 bases). This CDR3 is 13 amino acids long. Germline CDR1 is MNHEY and CDR2 is SMNVEV (reference sequence). Trimming shortened V by 3 bases and J by 9 bases, and 12 bases separated the two germline ends.

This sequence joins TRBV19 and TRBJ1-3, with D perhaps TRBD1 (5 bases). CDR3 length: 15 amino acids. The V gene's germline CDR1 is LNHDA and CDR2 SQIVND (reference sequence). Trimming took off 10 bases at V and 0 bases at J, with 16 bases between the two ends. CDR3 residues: CATRYGGASGNTIYF. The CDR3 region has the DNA TGTGCCACGCGCTACGGCGGGGCCTCTGGAAACACCATATATTTT. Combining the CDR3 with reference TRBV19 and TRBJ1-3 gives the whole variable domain DGGITQSPKYLFRKEGQNVTLSCEQNLNHDAMYWYRQDPGQGLRLIYYSQIVNDFQKGDIAEGYSVSREKKESFPLTVTSAQKNPTAFYLCATRYGGASGNTIYFGEGSWLTVV.

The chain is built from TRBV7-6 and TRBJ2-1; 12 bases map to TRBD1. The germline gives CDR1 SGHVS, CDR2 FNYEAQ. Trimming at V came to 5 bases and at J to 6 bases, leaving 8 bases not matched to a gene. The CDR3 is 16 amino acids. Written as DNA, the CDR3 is TGTGCCAGCAGCCCGGAGGGACAGGGGGCGTTCAATGAGCAGTTCTTC. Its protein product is CASSPEGQGAFNEQFF.

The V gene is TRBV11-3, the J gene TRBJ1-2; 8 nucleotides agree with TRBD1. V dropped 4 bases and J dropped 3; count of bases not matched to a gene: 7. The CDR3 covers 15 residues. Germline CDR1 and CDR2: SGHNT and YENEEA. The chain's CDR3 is CASSSWTGRDYGYTF. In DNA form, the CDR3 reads TGTGCCAGCAGCTCCTGGACAGGGAGGGACTATGGCTACACCTTC.

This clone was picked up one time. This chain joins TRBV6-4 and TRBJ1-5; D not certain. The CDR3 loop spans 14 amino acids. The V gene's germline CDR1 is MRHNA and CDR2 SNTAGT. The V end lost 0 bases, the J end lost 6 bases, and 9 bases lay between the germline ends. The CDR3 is CASSDSPFIQPQHF. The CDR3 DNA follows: TGTGCCAGCAGTGACTCCCCTTTTATTCAGCCCCAGCATTTT.

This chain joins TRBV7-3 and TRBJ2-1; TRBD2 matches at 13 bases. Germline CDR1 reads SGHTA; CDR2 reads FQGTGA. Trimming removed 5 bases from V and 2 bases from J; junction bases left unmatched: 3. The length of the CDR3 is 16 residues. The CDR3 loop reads CASSVGLAGAYNEQFF. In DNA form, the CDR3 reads TGTGCCAGCAGCGTCGGACTAGCGGGGGCCTACAATGAGCAGTTCTTC.

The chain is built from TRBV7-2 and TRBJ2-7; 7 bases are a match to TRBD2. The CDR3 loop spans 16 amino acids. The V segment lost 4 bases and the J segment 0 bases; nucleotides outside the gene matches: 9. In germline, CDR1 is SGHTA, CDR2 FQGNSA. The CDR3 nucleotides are TGTGCCAGCAGCTGGGGGGGTCCCGATTCCTCCTACGAGCAGTACTTC. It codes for CASSWGGPDSSYEQYF.

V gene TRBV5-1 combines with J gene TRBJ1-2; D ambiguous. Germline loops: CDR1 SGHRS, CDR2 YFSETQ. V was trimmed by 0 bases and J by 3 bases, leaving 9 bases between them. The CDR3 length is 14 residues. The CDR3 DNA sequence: TGCGCCAGCAGCTTGGAGAGCACAGACTATGGCTACACCTTC. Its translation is CASSLESTDYGYTF.

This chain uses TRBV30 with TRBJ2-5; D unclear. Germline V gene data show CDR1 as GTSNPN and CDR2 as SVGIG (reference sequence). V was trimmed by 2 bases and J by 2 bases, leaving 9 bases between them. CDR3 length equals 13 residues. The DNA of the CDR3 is TGTGCCTGGAGTTTCGTGGAGCAAGAGACCCAGTACTTC. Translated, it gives CAWSFVEQETQYF.

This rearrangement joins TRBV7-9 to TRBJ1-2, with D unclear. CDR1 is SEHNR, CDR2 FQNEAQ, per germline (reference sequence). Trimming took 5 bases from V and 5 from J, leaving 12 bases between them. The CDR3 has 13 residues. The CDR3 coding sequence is TGTGCCAGCAGCGAGGCCAGCCTATATGGCTACACCTTC. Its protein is CASSEASLYGYTF.

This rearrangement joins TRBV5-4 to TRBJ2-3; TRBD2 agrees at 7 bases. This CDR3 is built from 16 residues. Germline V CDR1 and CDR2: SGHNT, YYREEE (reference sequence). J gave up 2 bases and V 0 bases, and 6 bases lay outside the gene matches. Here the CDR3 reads CASSLGPGLNTDTQYF. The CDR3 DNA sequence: TGTGCCAGCAGCTTGGGGCCGGGACTAAACACAGATACGCAGTATTTT.

This CDR3 reads CSVLLQGFAEAFF. CDR3 nucleotides: TGCAGCGTCCTATTACAGGGCTTCGCTGAAGCTTTCTTT. V and J are TRBV29-1 and TRBJ1-1; tentatively, D is TRBD1 (6 bases). This CDR3 comprises 13 residues. The V end lost 6 bases, the J end lost 6 bases, and 17 bases lay between the germline ends. Per germline, CDR1 SQVTM and CDR2 ANQGSEA.

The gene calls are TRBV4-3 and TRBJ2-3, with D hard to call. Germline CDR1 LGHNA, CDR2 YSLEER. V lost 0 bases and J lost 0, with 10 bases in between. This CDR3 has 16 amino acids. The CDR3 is CASSQDQVTSTDTQYF. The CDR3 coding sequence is TGCGCCAGCAGCCAAGATCAAGTTACTAGCACAGATACGCAGTATTTT.

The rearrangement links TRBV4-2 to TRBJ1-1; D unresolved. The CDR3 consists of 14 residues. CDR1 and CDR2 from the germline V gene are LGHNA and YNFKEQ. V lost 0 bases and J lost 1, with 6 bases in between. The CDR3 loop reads CASSQEPGNTEAFF. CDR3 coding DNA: TGTGCCAGCAGCCAAGAACCCGGGAACACTGAAGCTTTCTTT.